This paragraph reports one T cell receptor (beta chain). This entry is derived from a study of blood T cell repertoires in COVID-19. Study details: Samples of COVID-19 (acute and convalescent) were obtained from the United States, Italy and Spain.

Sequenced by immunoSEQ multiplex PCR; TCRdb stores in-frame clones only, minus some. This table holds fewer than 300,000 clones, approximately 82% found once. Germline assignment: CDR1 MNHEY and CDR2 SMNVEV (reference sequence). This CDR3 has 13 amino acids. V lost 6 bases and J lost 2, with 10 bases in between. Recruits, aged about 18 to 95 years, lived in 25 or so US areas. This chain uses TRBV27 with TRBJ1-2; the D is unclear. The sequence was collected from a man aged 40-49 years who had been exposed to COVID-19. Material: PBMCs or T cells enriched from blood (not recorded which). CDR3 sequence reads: CASSGRENYGYTF. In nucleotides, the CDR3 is TGTGCCAGCAGCGGTAGGGAGAACTATGGCTACACCTTC.